The 23 T cell receptor beta chains reported below all come from one sample, sequenced in a study of spatial heterogeneity in lung cancer. Noted time point: sample taken at primary tumor resection. Unsorted tumor, nontumor lung tissue or cryopreserved PBMC supplied the whole RNA. TCRdb re-analysed the 5' RACE reads in MiXCR, keeping a single row per CDR3 protein. The sample carries tens of thousands of distinct CDR3 sequences, roughly 13% recorded once. Sample: PBMCs, taken at surgery. These receptors were taken from a male donor with early-stage non-small cell lung cancer.

This clonotype was detected ten times or more. This chain joins TRBV29-1 and TRBJ1-5, with TRBD1 identical over 8 bases. Germline CDR1 is SQVTM and CDR2 is ANQGSEA. The trim removed 6 bases at V and 7 bases at J, leaving 8 bases unmatched. CDR3 length equals 13 residues. The CDR3 reads CSVTDRAMQPQHF. The CDR3 region has the DNA TGCAGCGTGACGGACAGGGCAATGCAGCCCCAGCATTTT.

This chain links TRBV27 with TRBJ2-1; tentatively, D is TRBD1 (5 bases). Germline V lookup: CDR1 MNHEY, CDR2 SMNVEV (reference sequence). The CDR3 totals 14 residues. V was trimmed by 3 bases and J by 3 bases, leaving 9 bases between them. The CDR3 spells CASSLARDYNEQFF. Written as DNA, the CDR3 is TGTGCCAGCAGTTTGGCCAGGGACTACAATGAGCAGTTCTTC.

This clonotype came up many times. This chain links TRBV29-1 with TRBJ2-5, with 7 positions matching TRBD2. Per germline, CDR1 SQVTM and CDR2 ANQGSEA. V dropped 4 bases and J dropped 2; count of bases not matched to a gene: 7. This CDR3 is built from 14 residues. The CDR3 spells CSVGALGGQETQYF. CDR3 sequence (DNA): TGCAGCGTTGGGGCCCTGGGGGGGCAAGAGACCCAGTACTTC.

There are many counts of this clonotype. The chain employs TRBV12-3 or TRBV12-4 and TRBJ1-1, with a weak D call TRBD1 (6 bases). The CDR3 contains 11 residues. Trimming left V 2 bases short and J 14 bases short, with 12 bases between. The CDR3 DNA follows: TGTGCCAGCAGTTTACGGGGGGCGCGGTTCTTT. This gives the protein CASSLRGARFF.

This chain joins TRBV29-1 and TRBJ1-4; the match to TRBD1 covers 9 bases. CDR1 is SQVTM, CDR2 ANQGSEA, per germline. This CDR3 is built from 12 residues. Trimming at V came to 6 bases and at J to 7 bases, leaving 3 bases not matched to a gene. The CDR3 region is CSVGQGSEKLFF. DNA of the CDR3: TGCAGCGTAGGACAGGGGAGTGAAAAACTGTTTTTT.

The CDR3 sequence is CAISESVAGALYNEQFF. DNA of the CDR3: TGTGCCATCAGTGAATCGGTGGCAGGGGCTCTATACAATGAGCAGTTCTTC. The rearrangement uses TRBV10-3 and TRBJ2-1; possibly TRBD1 for D (6 bases). V dropped 3 bases and J dropped 4 bases, with 19 bases sitting between them. The CDR3 length is 17 residues. The germline gives CDR1 ENHRY, CDR2 SYGVKD.

The table lists this clonotype with a few counts. CDR3 DNA: TGTGCCACCAGTGACTCGTACCAAGAGACCCAGTACTTC. This encodes CATSDSYQETQYF. The chain links TRBV24-1 to TRBJ2-5; D is undetermined. Between the trimmed V and J ends, which lost 4 bases and 0 bases, there was a span of 5 bases. Germline V gene data show CDR1 as KGHDR and CDR2 as SFDVKD. This CDR3 spans 13 amino acids.

The chain combines TRBV29-1 with TRBJ2-7; possibly TRBD1 or TRBD2 for D (5 bases each). CDR1 and CDR2 (germline): SQVTM, ANQGSEA. Trimming shortened V by 7 bases and J by 0 bases, and 10 bases separated the two germline ends. CDR3 length equals 12 residues. The CDR3 DNA sequence: TGCAGCGCATCCGGGGCCTCCTACGAGCAGTACTTC. Translation: CSASGASYEQYF.

This clonotype showed up many times. The rearrangement joins TRBV18 to TRBJ2-4; 12 bases fit TRBD1. Germline CDR1 and CDR2: KGHSH and LQKENI. The CDR3 sequence is 18 residues long. Trimming at V came to 0 bases and at J to 0 bases, leaving 3 bases not matched to a gene. CDR3 sequence reads: CASSPPGQGALAKNIQYF. DNA of the CDR3: TGTGCCAGCTCACCACCGGGACAGGGGGCGTTAGCCAAAAACATTCAGTACTTC.

In this sample, this clonotype turned up a few times. The genes are TRBV27 and TRBJ1-5; D call uncertain. The CDR3 is 14 residues long. The V end lost 5 bases, the J end lost 4 bases, and 12 bases lay between the germline ends. Germline assignment: CDR1 MNHEY and CDR2 SMNVEV (reference sequence). The DNA for the CDR3 is TGTGCCAGCAGTCTTCGGACGGGGAATCAGCCCCAGCATTTT. Translation: CASSLRTGNQPQHF.

V gene TRBV7-2 combines with J gene TRBJ1-1; unclear D gene. Germline CDR1 reads SGHTA; CDR2 reads FQGNSA. The CDR3 totals 14 residues. Trimming took off 4 bases at V and 6 bases at J, with 15 bases between the two ends. Written as DNA, the CDR3 is TGTGCCAGCAGCTCGTCTACGTTTGGGGCTGAAGCTTTCTTT. This translates into CASSSSTFGAEAFF.

This clonotype was observed once. The chain employs TRBV3-1 and TRBJ2-7; D possibly uses TRBD1 or TRBD2 (5 bases each). This CDR3 is 15 amino acids long. The V end lost 2 bases, the J end lost 2 bases, and 13 bases lay between the germline ends. Germline CDR1 is LGHDT and CDR2 is YNNKEL (reference sequence). The CDR3 spells CASSQFGTGTYEQYF. Written as DNA, the CDR3 is TGTGCCAGCAGCCAATTCGGGACGGGAACCTACGAGCAGTACTTC.

This clonotype was seen repeatedly, ten times or more. This chain connects TRBV6-2 or TRBV6-3 to TRBJ1-1; a weak D match, TRBD1 (5 bases). The germline V gene has CDR1 MNHEY and CDR2 SVGEGT. With 2 bases removed from V and 3 bases from J, the gap between germline ends came to 10 bases. CDR3 length: 14 amino acids. The CDR3 sequence is CASSYGRGDTEAFF. CDR3 coding DNA: TGTGCCAGCAGTTACGGGCGGGGGGACACTGAAGCTTTCTTT.

This clonotype was detected a few times. The J gene is TRBJ2-2, the V gene TRBV5-4; 8 bases map to TRBD1. This CDR3 comprises 16 residues. In germline, CDR1 is SGHNT, CDR2 YYREEE (reference sequence). With V trimmed by 7 bases and J by 1 base, 9 bases remained unmatched. The CDR3 region is CASGDAGQGNTGELFF. The CDR3 bases are TGTGCCAGCGGGGATGCAGGACAGGGGAACACCGGGGAGCTGTTTTTT. The whole variable domain, remainder taken from reference TRBV5-4 and TRBJ2-2, is ETGVTQSPTHLIKTRGQQVTLRCSSQSGHNTVSWYQQALGQGPQFIFQYYREEENGRGNFPPRFSGLQFPNYSSELNVNALELDDSALYLCASGDAGQGNTGELFFGEGSRLTVL.

V and J are TRBV7-2 and TRBJ2-2; 7 bases line up with TRBD1. This CDR3 comprises 16 residues. CDR1 SGHTA and CDR2 FQGNSA come from the germline V gene. V trimming: 7 bases; J trimming: 0 bases; junction bases outside the gene matches: 8. The CDR3 DNA follows: TGTGCCAGCATCGCCATGGGACAGTCGAACACCGGGGAGCTGTTTTTT. Translating it yields CASIAMGQSNTGELFF.

The chain uses TRBV27 and TRBJ1-5; no definite D call. V lost 3 bases and J 0 bases, leaving 6 bases between the germline ends. This CDR3 has 14 amino acids. Germline CDR1 is MNHEY and CDR2 is SMNVEV (reference sequence). In DNA form, the CDR3 reads TGTGCCAGCAGTTTGAGTGATAGCAATCAGCCCCAGCATTTT. Translated, it gives CASSLSDSNQPQHF.

This clonotype was counted ten times or more. The CDR3 DNA reads TGCAGCGTTGCAGGGGTCGTGAACACTGAAGCTTTCTTT. Translating it yields CSVAGVVNTEAFF. This chain connects TRBV29-1 to TRBJ1-1, with D perhaps TRBD1 (6 bases). From germline, CDR1 is SQVTM and CDR2 ANQGSEA. This CDR3 has 13 amino acids. V was clipped by 4 bases and J by 0 bases, with 9 bases between them.

This clonotype has more than one count but fewer than ten. V and J are TRBV5-1 and TRBJ2-3, with unresolved D. Trimming shortened V by 4 bases and J by 2 bases, and 11 bases separated the two germline ends. CDR3 length: 14 residues. Germline assignment: CDR1 SGHRS and CDR2 YFSETQ. The CDR3 nucleotides are TGCGCCAGCAGCCCAGGCCCGCCCACAGATACGCAGTATTTT. Its translation is CASSPGPPTDTQYF.

The chain is built from TRBV7-9 and TRBJ2-1; D gene uncertain. The CDR3 has 12 residues. Germline V gene lookup returns CDR1 SEHNR and CDR2 FQNEAQ (reference sequence). V was shortened by 0 bases and J by 8 bases, with 5 bases between the two germline ends. This CDR3 reads CASSLAEHEQFF. CDR3 sequence (DNA): TGTGCCAGCAGCTTAGCCGAACATGAGCAGTTCTTC.

Only a few counts were recorded for this clonotype. This chain links TRBV5-1 with TRBJ1-1, with 7 bases that match TRBD1. The CDR3 covers 15 residues. The ends lost 1 base at V and 2 bases at J; junction bases unmatched: 5. Germline loops: CDR1 SGHRS, CDR2 YFSETQ. The CDR3 nucleotides are TGCGCCAGCAGCTTGTCGGGACAGCTAAACACTGAAGCTTTCTTT. This sequence encodes CASSLSGQLNTEAFF.

This clonotype was counted between two and nine times. The chain uses TRBV7-6 and TRBJ2-2, with 10 bases matching TRBD2. Germline assignment: CDR1 SGHVS and CDR2 FNYEAQ. After removal of 6 bases from V and 6 bases from J, the junction contained 13 bases not matched to a gene. CDR3 length: 17 amino acids. In DNA form, the CDR3 reads TGTGCCAGCAGTCCCTGGGGTTCTAGCGGGAGTCCCGGGGAGCTGTTTTTT. Its translation: CASSPWGSSGSPGELFF.

This clonotype was recorded at least ten times. V and J are TRBV7-8 and TRBJ1-2; a possible D gene is TRBD1 (5 bases). V shed 5 bases and J shed 5 bases, with 18 bases lying between them. Germline CDR1 is SGHVS and CDR2 is FQNEAQ. The CDR3 runs 15 residues. CDR3 in amino acids: CASSPERGWRYGYTF. The DNA of the CDR3 is TGTGCCAGCAGCCCAGAGCGGGGGTGGAGATATGGCTACACCTTC. Looking up the rest from reference TRBV7-8 and TRBJ1-2 gives the full variable domain: GAGVSQSPRYKVAKRGQDVALRCDPISGHVSLFWYQQALGQGPEFLTYFQNEAQLDKSGLPSDRFFAERPEGSVSTLKIQRTQQEDSAVYLCASSPERGWRYGYTFGSGTRLTVV.

Many counts were recorded for this clonotype. The rearrangement uses TRBV5-1 and TRBJ1-6; possibly TRBD1 for D (6 bases). CDR1 and CDR2 from the germline V gene are SGHRS and YFSETQ. This CDR3 region has 13 residues. The ends were cut back, 1 base at V and 10 bases at J, with 9 bases in the middle. The CDR3 nucleotides read TGCGCCAGCAGCTTGCAGGGGCAATCACCCCTCCACTTT. Protein: CASSLQGQSPLHF. Variable domain in full (rest from reference TRBV5-1 and TRBJ1-6): KAGVTQTPRYLIKTRGQQVTLSCSPISGHRSVSWYQQTPGQGLQFLFEYFSETQRNKGNFPGRFSGRQFSNSRSEMNVSTLELGDSALYLCASSLQGQSPLHFGNGTRLTVT.